This TCR beta chain appears in the sequencing data of a study of OX40 agonist ivuxolimab in advanced cancers. Overall study: Dose-escalation patients were diagnosed with hepatocellular carcinoma, melanoma, renal cell cancer or head and neck cancer. Participants, 82.7% male, averaged 60 years of age, ranging from roughly 20 to 79.

Sequencing used immunoSEQ multiplex PCR; TCRdb keeps in-frame clones, though not all of them. There are under 80,000 clones in the sample; about 85% occur only once, and 0.53% lies in the top ten. The CDR3 runs 13 residues. Per germline, CDR1 MNHNS and CDR2 SASEGT. Germline trimming cut 8 bases from V and 4 bases from J; bases unmatched to any gene: 7. The sequence was obtained from an adult with an advanced solid tumor such as melanoma, head and neck, liver or kidney cancer. This chain joins TRBV6-1 and TRBJ2-5, with 7 bases matching TRBD1. This specimen consisted of CD4+ or CD8+ T cells sorted from blood, obtained in a trial of the OX40 agonist ivuxolimab. CDR3 region: CASSETGRETQYF. As DNA, the CDR3 is TGTGCCAGCTCAGAGACAGGGAGAGAGACCCAGTACTTC.